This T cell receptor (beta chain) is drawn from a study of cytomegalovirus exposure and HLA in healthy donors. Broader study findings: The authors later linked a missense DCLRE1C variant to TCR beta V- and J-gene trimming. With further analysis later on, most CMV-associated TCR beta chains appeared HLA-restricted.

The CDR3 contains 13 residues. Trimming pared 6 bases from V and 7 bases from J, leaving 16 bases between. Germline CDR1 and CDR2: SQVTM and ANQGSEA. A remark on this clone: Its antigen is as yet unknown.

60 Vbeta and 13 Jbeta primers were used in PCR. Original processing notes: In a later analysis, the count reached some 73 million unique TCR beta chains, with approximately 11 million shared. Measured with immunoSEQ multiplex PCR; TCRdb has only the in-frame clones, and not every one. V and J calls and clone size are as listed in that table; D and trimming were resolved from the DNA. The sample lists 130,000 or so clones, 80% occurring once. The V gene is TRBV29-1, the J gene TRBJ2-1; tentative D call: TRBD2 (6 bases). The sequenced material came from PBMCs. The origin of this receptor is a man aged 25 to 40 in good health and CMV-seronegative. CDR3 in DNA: TGCAGCGTCCCCGGGACTGGGGAGAATGAGCAGTTCTTC. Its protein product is CSVPGTGENEQFF.